These 19 T cell receptor beta chains were sequenced from one sample in a study of shared clonotypes between healthy human individuals. Measured with immunoSEQ multiplex PCR; TCRdb has only the in-frame clones, and not every one. This table has some 900,000 clones, roughly 72% appearing once. The sequencing sample was made of memory CD4+ T cells sorted from blood. Subset noted: CD45RA-negative fraction. The receptors come from a man younger than 30 in good health.

This clone was seen only once. The chain links TRBV9 to TRBJ2-3, with TRBD1 matching over 7 bases. Germline values: CDR1 SGDLS, CDR2 YYNGEE. CDR3 length: 16 residues. The V segment lost 4 bases and the J segment 0 bases; nucleotides outside the gene matches: 8. CDR3 coding DNA: TGTGCCAGCAGCAGGGACAGCCCCGGGAGCACAGATACGCAGTATTTT. Translating it yields CASSRDSPGSTDTQYF.

This chain links TRBV28 with TRBJ2-1; 8 bases match TRBD2. CDR1 is MDHEN, CDR2 SYDVKM, per germline. The J segment lost 6 bases and the V segment lost 6 bases, leaving 7 bases of the junction unmatched. The CDR3 runs 14 residues. CDR3 residues: CASSPRLALNEQFF. Here the CDR3 DNA reads TGTGCCAGCAGCCCGCGACTAGCGCTCAATGAGCAGTTCTTC.

This clone was counted only a few times. The gene calls are TRBV11-3 and TRBJ2-7; D tentatively reads TRBD1 or TRBD2 (5 bases each). The V end was cut by 9 bases, the J end by 2 bases, with 20 bases between. Looked up from germline, CDR1 is SGHNT and CDR2 is YENEEA. This CDR3 has 15 residues. For the CDR3, the DNA is TGTGCCAGTTGGGGCCAAATGGGGGTTGCCTACGAGCAGTACTTC. The encoded protein is CASWGQMGVAYEQYF.

The chain recombines TRBV4-2 with TRBJ2-7, with 9 positions matching TRBD2. The ends lost 1 base at V and 1 base at J; junction bases unmatched: 2. The length of the CDR3 is 15 residues. Germline assignment: CDR1 LGHNA and CDR2 YNFKEQ. CDR3 sequence reads: CASSQGLAGSYEQYF. CDR3 DNA: TGTGCCAGCAGCCAAGGGCTAGCGGGGTCCTACGAGCAGTACTTC.

The DNA of the CDR3 is TGCGCCAGCAGCCGCGGCAACACAGATACGCAGTATTTT. It yields the protein CASSRGNTDTQYF. The J gene is TRBJ2-3, the V gene TRBV5-1; no clear D. This CDR3 spans 13 amino acids. CDR1 and CDR2 (germline): SGHRS, YFSETQ. V shed 4 bases and J shed 2 bases, with 8 bases lying between them. The full variable domain, its missing parts supplied by reference TRBV5-1 and TRBJ2-3, is KAGVTQTPRYLIKTRGQQVTLSCSPISGHRSVSWYQQTPGQGLQFLFEYFSETQRNKGNFPGRFSGRQFSNSRSEMNVSTLELGDSALYLCASSRGNTDTQYFGPGTRLTVL.

The chain joins TRBV9 to TRBJ1-1, with unresolved D. Germline CDR1 reads SGDLS; CDR2 reads YYNGEE. Trimming took 4 bases from V and 4 from J, leaving 14 bases between them. CDR3 length equals 14 residues. The CDR3 nucleotides read TGTGCCAGCAGCTTGAGAGGGATAGCCACTGAAGCTTTCTTT. Residues: CASSLRGIATEAFF.

The CDR3 DNA reads as TGCGCCAGCAGCTTCCCGGACAGTAACAACGAGCAGTACTTC. It specifies CASSFPDSNNEQYF. V and J are TRBV5-1 and TRBJ2-7; perhaps TRBD1 as D (6 bases). Trimming shortened V by 2 bases and J by 5 bases, and 14 bases separated the two germline ends. The CDR3 has 14 amino acids. The germline V gene has CDR1 SGHRS and CDR2 YFSETQ. Full variable domain (outside the CDR3, taken from reference TRBV5-1 and TRBJ2-7): KAGVTQTPRYLIKTRGQQVTLSCSPISGHRSVSWYQQTPGQGLQFLFEYFSETQRNKGNFPGRFSGRQFSNSRSEMNVSTLELGDSALYLCASSFPDSNNEQYFGPGTRLTVT.

This clone was counted once. V and J are TRBV6-5 and TRBJ1-2, with a tentative D call TRBD1 (5 bases). Deletions cut 7 bases from V and 6 bases from J, with 15 bases between. CDR1 is MNHEY, CDR2 SVGAGI, per germline. The CDR3 contains 13 residues. In DNA form, the CDR3 reads TGTGCCAGCACCGGAGGGGTTTGGGATGGCTACACCTTC. The encoded protein is CASTGGVWDGYTF.

The chain joins TRBV18 to TRBJ2-7; D might be TRBD1 (5 bases). Germline lookup yields CDR1 KGHSH and CDR2 LQKENI. With 3 bases removed from V and 4 bases from J, the gap between germline ends came to 13 bases. The length of the CDR3 is 14 residues. The CDR3 region is CASSPGRGVYEQYF. DNA for the CDR3: TGTGCCAGCTCACCGGGTAGGGGCGTTTACGAGCAGTACTTC.

V usage is TRBV11-2 and J usage is TRBJ2-5, with D perhaps being TRBD1 or TRBD2 (5 bases each). Trimming took 5 bases from V and 7 from J, leaving 14 bases between them. Looked up from germline, CDR1 is SGHAT and CDR2 is FQNNGV. The CDR3 consists of 13 residues. The CDR3 nucleotides are TGTGCCAGCAGCGGGACCTTTGGCGGGACCCAGTACTTC. Amino acids: CASSGTFGGTQYF.

V and J are TRBV11-2 and TRBJ1-1; D is uncertain. From germline, CDR1 is SGHAT and CDR2 FQNNGV. The CDR3 length is 12 residues. V was cut by 2 bases and J by 8 bases, with 9 bases left in between. CDR3 DNA: TGTGCCAGCAGCTTAAGTCAAACAGAAGCTTTCTTT. Its protein product is CASSLSQTEAFF.

This rearrangement joins TRBV12-5 to TRBJ1-1; 7 positions match TRBD1. Germline loops: CDR1 LGHNT, CDR2 FRNRAP. The length of the CDR3 is 17 residues. With 0 bases clipped from V and 4 bases from J, the junction kept 11 bases outside the gene matches. CDR3 residues: CASGLVLRGGSVTEAFF. The CDR3 DNA follows: TGTGCTAGTGGTTTGGTACTCAGAGGGGGCTCGGTCACTGAAGCTTTCTTT.

In its sample, this clone was seen a few times. The rearrangement links TRBV30 to TRBJ2-2, with D unclear. Trimming left V 1 base short and J 5 bases short, with 8 bases between. Germline CDR1 is GTSNPN and CDR2 is SVGIG (reference sequence). The CDR3 is 13 amino acids. This CDR3 reads CAWSAIETGELFF. CDR3 DNA sequence: TGTGCCTGGAGTGCAATAGAAACCGGGGAGCTGTTTTTT.

The V call is TRBV10-3, the J call TRBJ2-7; 9 bases map to TRBD2. CDR3 size: 15 residues. The germline CDR1 and CDR2 sequences are ENHRY and SYGVKD. V lost 10 bases and J lost 4; bases outside the gene matches: 14. This CDR3 is CATYPTGSGSYEQYF. DNA of the CDR3: TGTGCCACTTATCCAACGGGTAGCGGGAGTTACGAGCAGTACTTC.

The V gene is TRBV4-1, the J gene TRBJ2-5; 9 nucleotides align to TRBD2. The germline CDR1 and CDR2 sequences are MGHRA and YSYEKL. After removal of 5 bases from V and 4 bases from J, the junction contained 11 bases not matched to a gene. The CDR3 runs to 16 residues. CDR3 nucleotides: TGCGCCAGCAGCGTCCGACTAGCGGAGAGGGGAGAGACCCAGTACTTC. Protein product: CASSVRLAERGETQYF.

The chain joins TRBV2 to TRBJ1-2; D remains unclear. Trimming removed 8 bases at V and 0 bases at J, with 19 bases between. Germline V CDR1 and CDR2: SNHLY, FYNNEI. This CDR3 has 16 residues. CDR3 residues: CASCPHSPHPNYGYTF. The DNA of the CDR3 is TGTGCCAGCTGTCCTCATTCACCTCATCCTAACTATGGCTACACCTTC.

V usage is TRBV6-1 and J usage is TRBJ2-7; 11 nucleotides agree with TRBD2. Germline V gene sequence: CDR1 MNHNS, CDR2 SASEGT. The V and J ends lost 4 bases and 7 bases, in that order; junction bases with no gene match: 6. The CDR3 runs 14 residues. In DNA form, the CDR3 reads TGTGCCAGCAGTGCAACTAGCGGGAGTAGGGAGCAGTACTTC. Amino acids: CASSATSGSREQYF.

This chain links TRBV19 with TRBJ1-5; D gene ambiguous. The CDR3 contains 17 residues. Looked up from germline, CDR1 is LNHDA and CDR2 is SQIVND (reference sequence). Trimming removed 2 bases at V and 0 bases at J, with 14 bases between. The CDR3 sequence: CASSIKSLGSSNQPQHF. Written as DNA, the CDR3 is TGTGCCAGTAGTATAAAATCGTTAGGGAGTAGCAATCAGCCCCAGCATTTT.

The chain uses TRBV5-8 and TRBJ1-2, with 8 bases that match TRBD1. Germline trimming cut 1 base from V and 8 bases from J; bases unmatched to any gene: 7. The germline gives CDR1 SGHTS, CDR2 YDEGEE. The CDR3 has 14 residues. CDR3 nucleotides: TGTGCCAGCAGCTTGCGAGACAGGGGCGGCGGCTACACCTTC. This sequence encodes CASSLRDRGGGYTF.